The sequence of this T cell receptor beta chain was determined in a study of CD8+CD57+ T cells in acquired aplastic anemia (dated by TCRdb to 2017 to 2018). Regarding the research as a whole: A mean of around 3.3 ug of DNA, ranging from roughly 0.19 to 27.4 ug, was extracted from sorted CD4+ and CD8+ cells. For healthy donor samples, the average read count was about 9.8 million for CD4+ cells and approximately 11 million for CD8+ cells.

Study-wide findings and limitations: Around 28 CD8+ CDR3 sequences were found to be shared between patients and controls, but these sequences appeared to be highly expressed in patients and within the immunodominant clones of the patients. No significant difference in CD8+ Simpson's diversity was found between patients and healthy controls (P=0.060).

The CDR3 sequence holds 11 residues, the cysteine and phenylalanine included. The CDR3 DNA has 33 bases and is translated from base 1. From a lookup of the germline V gene (reference sequence), CDR1 and CDR2 are DFQATT and SNEGSKA. The junction shows trimming of 5 bases on V and 4 bases on J, plus 9 bases between the germline ends. Genomic DNA was used as template for profiling of TCR beta VDJ combinations and CDR3 sequences. An Illumina HiSeq 2000 was used for TCR repertoire sequencing. The original pipeline was this. TRBV/TRBJ rearrangement plots, CDR3 size and DJ length profiles, and Simpson's diversity index were used to evaluate the repertoires. The most abundant DNA sequence in the deep sequencing data was taken as the immunodominant clone. CDR3 amino acid sequences were screened for sharing across subjects and were compared with published repertoires and the VDJdb database. TCRdb redid the processing of the public reads, applying fastp at Q25 and MiXCR, and retained in-frame beta chains. One record per CDR3 amino acid sequence lists the most common genes and DNA. TCRdb, not the original authors, processed these V and J calls. The sample table shows around 51,000 distinct CDR3 sequences, and roughly 69% are seen once. Around 31% of the sample lies in the top ten.

Points on this clonotype: It lacks a known antigen. No much larger clonotype is one base removed from it; base qualities were not supplied.

TCR repertoires of sorted CD4+ and CD8+ blood T cells from severe aplastic anemia patients and healthy subjects were deep-sequenced in the study. Ficoll-Paque density gradient centrifugation was used to isolate peripheral blood mononuclear cells. Before DNA extraction, CD4+ and CD8+ T cells were sorted with FACS or magnetic beads. Material: sorted CD4+, CD8+, or CD8+CD57+ T cells (not recorded which) from PBMCs. In this chain, TRBV20-1 is recombined with TRBJ2-7; no D segment can be confidently identified. This sequence was found in a human donor in good health, serving as a control. The CDR3 reads as follows: CSAGPGYEQYF. The nucleotide sequence reads TGCAGTGCTGGGCCTGGATACGAGCAGTACTTC.